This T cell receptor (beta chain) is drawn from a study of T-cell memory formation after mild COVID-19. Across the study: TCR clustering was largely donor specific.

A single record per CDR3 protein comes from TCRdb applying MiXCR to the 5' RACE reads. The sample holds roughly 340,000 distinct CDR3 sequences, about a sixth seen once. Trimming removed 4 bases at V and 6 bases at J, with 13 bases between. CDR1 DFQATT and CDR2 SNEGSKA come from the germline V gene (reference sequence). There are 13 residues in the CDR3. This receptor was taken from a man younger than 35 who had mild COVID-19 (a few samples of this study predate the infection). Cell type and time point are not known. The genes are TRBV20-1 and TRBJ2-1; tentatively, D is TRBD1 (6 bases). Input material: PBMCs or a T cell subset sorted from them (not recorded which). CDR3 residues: CSANWDKLNEQFF. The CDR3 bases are TGCAGTGCTAATTGGGACAAACTCAATGAGCAGTTCTTC.